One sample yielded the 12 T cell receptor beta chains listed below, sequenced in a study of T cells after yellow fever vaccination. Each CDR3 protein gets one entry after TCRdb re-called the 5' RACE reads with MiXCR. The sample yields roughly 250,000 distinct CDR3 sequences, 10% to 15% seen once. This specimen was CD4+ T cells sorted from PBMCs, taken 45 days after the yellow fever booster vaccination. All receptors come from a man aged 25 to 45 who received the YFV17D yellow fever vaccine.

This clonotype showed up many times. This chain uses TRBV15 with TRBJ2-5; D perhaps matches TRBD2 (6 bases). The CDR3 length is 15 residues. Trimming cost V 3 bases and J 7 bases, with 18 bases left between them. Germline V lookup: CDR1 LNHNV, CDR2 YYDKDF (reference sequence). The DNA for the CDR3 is TGTGCCACCAGCAGGACTGGGGGGAGGCTTAGGACCCAGTACTTC. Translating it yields CATSRTGGRLRTQYF.

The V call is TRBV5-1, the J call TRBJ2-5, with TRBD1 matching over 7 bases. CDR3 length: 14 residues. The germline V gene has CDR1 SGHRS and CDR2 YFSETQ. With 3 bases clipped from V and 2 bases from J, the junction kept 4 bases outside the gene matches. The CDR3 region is CASSSGQLQETQYF. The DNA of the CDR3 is TGCGCCAGCAGCTCGGGACAGCTTCAAGAGACCCAGTACTTC.

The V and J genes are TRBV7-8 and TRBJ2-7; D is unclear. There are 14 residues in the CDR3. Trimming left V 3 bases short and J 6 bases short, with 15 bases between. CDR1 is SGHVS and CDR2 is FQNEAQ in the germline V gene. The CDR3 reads CASSLGSNPTEQYF. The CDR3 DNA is TGTGCCAGCAGCTTGGGATCAAACCCAACCGAGCAGTACTTC.

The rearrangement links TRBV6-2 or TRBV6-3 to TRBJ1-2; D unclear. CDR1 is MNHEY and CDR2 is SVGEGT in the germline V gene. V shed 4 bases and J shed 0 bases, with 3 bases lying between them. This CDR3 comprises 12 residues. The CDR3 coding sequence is TGTGCCAGCAGTTTGGCTAACTATGGCTACACCTTC. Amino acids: CASSLANYGYTF.

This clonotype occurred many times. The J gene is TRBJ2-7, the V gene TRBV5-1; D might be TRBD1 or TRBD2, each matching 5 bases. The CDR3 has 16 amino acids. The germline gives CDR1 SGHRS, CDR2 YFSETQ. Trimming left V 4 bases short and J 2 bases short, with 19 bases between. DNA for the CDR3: TGCGCCAGCAGCCAGACGTCCGGGACGCCTACCTACGAGCAGTACTTC. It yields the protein CASSQTSGTPTYEQYF.

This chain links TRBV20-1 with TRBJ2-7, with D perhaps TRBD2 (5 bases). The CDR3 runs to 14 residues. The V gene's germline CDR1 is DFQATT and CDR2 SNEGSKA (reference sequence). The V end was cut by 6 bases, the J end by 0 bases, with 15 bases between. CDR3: CSAWTPRSSYEQYF. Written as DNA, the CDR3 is TGCAGTGCCTGGACTCCCAGGAGCTCCTACGAGCAGTACTTC.

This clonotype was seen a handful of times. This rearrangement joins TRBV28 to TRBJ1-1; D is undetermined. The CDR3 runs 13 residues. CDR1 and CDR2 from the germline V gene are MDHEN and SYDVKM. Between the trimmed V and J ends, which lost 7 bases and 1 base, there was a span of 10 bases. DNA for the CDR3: TGTGCCAGCAACAAGCCTGGGAACACTGAAGCTTTCTTT. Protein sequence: CASNKPGNTEAFF.

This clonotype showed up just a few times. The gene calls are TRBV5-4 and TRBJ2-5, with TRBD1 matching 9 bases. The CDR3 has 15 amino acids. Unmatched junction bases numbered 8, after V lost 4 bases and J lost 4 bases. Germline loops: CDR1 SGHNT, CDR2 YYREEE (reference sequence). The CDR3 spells CASSIRDRVSETQYF. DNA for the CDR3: TGTGCCAGCAGCATCCGGGACAGGGTTTCAGAGACCCAGTACTTC.

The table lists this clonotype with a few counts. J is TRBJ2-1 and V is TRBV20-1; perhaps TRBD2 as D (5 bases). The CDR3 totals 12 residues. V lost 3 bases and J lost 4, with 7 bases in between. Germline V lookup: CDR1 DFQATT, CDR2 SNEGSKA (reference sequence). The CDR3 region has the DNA TGCAGTGCTAGCGGGAAATACAATGAGCAGTTCTTC. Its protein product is CSASGKYNEQFF.

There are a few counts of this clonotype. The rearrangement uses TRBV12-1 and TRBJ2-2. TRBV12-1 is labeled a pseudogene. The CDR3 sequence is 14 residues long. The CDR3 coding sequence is TGTGCCAGAATTATGACGACCGTCACCGGGGAGCTGTTTTTT. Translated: CARIMTTVTGELFF.

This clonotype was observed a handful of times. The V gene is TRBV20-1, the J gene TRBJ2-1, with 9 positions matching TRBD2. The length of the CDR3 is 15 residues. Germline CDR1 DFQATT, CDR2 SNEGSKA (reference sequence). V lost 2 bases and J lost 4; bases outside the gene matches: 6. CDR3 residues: CSARPPSGDYNEQFF. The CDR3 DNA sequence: TGCAGTGCTAGACCCCCTAGCGGGGATTACAATGAGCAGTTCTTC.

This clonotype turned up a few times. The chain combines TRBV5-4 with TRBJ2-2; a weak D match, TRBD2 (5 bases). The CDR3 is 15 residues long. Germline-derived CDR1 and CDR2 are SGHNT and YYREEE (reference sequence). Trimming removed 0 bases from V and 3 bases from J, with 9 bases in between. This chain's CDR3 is CASSLAGIDTGELFF. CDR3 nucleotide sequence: TGTGCCAGCAGCTTGGCGGGGATCGACACCGGGGAGCTGTTTTTT.